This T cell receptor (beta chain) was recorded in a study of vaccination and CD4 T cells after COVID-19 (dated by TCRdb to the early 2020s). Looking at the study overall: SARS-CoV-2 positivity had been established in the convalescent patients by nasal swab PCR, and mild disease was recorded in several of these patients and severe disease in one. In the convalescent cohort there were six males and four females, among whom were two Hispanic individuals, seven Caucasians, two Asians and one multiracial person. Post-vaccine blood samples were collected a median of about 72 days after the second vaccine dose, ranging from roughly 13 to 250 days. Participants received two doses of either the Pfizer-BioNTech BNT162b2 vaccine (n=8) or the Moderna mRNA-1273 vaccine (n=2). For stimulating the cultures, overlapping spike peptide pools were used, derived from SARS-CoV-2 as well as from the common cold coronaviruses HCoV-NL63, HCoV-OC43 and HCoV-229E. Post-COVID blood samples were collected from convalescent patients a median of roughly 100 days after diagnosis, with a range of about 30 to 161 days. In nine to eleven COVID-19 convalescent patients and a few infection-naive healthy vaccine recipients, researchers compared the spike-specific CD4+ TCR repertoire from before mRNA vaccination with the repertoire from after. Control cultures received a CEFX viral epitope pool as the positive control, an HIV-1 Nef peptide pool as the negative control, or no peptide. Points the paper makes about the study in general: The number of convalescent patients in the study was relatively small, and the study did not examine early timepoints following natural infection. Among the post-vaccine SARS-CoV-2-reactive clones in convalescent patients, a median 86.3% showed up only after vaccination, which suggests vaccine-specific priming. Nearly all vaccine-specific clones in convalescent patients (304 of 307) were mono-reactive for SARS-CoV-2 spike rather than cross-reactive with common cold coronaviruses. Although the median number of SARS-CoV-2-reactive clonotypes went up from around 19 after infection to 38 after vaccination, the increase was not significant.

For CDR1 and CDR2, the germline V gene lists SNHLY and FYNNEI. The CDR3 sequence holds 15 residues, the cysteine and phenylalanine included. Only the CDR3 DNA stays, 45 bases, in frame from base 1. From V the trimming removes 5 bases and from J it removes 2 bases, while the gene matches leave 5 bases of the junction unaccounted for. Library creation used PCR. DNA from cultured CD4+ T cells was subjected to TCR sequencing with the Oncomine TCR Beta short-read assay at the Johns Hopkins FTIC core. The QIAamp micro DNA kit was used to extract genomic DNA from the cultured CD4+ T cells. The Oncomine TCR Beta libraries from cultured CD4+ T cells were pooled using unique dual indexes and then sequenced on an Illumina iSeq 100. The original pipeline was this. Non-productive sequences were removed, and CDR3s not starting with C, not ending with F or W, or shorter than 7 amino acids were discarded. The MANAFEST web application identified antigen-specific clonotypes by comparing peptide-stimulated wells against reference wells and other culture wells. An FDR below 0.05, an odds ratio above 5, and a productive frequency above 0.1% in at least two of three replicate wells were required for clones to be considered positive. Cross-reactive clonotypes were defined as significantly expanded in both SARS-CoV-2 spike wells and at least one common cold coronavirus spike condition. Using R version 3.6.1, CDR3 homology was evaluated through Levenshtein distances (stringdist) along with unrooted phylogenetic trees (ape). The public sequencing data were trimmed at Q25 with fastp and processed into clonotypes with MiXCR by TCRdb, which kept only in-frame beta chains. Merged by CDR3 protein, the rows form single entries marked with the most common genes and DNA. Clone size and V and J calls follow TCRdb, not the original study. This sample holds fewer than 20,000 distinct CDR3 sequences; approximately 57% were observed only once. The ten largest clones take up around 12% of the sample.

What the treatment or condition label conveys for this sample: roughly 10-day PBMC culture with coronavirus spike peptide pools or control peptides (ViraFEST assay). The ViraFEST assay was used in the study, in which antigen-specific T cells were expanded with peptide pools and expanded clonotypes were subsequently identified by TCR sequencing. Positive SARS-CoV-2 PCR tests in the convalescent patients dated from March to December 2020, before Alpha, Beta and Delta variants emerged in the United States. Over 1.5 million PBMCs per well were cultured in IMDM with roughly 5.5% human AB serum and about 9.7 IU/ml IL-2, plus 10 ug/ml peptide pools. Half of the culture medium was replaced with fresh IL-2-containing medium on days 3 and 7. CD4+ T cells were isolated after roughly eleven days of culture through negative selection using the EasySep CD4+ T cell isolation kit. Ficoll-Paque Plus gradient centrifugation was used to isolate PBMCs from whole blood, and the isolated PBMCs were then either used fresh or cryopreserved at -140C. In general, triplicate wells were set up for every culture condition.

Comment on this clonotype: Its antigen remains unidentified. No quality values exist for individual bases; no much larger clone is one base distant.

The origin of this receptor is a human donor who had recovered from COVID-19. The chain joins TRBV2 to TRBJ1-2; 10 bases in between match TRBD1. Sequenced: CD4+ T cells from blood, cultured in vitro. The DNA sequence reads TGTGCCAGCAGTAGAGGGACAGGGGAAAACTATGGCTACACCTTC. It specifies CASSRGTGENYGYTF.